Listed here are 25 T cell receptor beta chains from one sample, sequenced in a study of control samples from healthy donors and cancer patients. Libraries were prepared by immunoSEQ multiplex PCR; TCRdb keeps only in-frame clonotypes and omits some of them. The sample holds about 140,000 clones; roughly 90% are singletons and the top ten take about 11%. The specimen sequenced was blood. The receptors were sampled from a young man in good health.

V gene TRBV2 combines with J gene TRBJ1-5; a possible D gene is TRBD1 (6 bases). Trimming removed 5 bases from V and 1 base from J, with 12 bases in between. The CDR3 consists of 15 residues. Germline V gene lookup returns CDR1 SNHLY and CDR2 FYNNEI. CDR3 DNA sequence: TGTGCCAGCAGTACACAGGGTTGGAGCAATCAGCCCCAGCATTTT. Amino acids: CASSTQGWSNQPQHF.

This clone came up once. This chain links TRBV2 with TRBJ1-4, with D possibly being TRBD1 (5 bases). The CDR3 covers 15 residues. CDR1 is SNHLY, CDR2 FYNNEI, per germline. V dropped 6 bases and J dropped 0 bases, with 11 bases sitting between them. The CDR3 nucleotides read TGTGCCAGCAGAGCACAGGCCGCAACTAATGAAAAACTGTTTTTT. Protein product: CASRAQAATNEKLFF. Full variable domain (remainder filled in from reference TRBV2 and TRBJ1-4): EPEVTQTPSHQVTQMGQEVILRCVPISNHLYFYWYRQILGQKVEFLVSFYNNEISEKSEIFDDQFSVERPDGSNFTLKIRSTKLEDSAMYFCASRAQAATNEKLFFGSGTQLSVL.

This chain connects TRBV9 to TRBJ1-3, with D possibly TRBD1 on 6 matching bases. The CDR3 is 18 residues long. V was clipped by 4 bases and J by 3 bases, with 23 bases between them. The V gene's germline CDR1 is SGDLS and CDR2 YYNGEE. The CDR3 region has the DNA TGTGCCAGCAGCCGGAGAACAGGGTCGGCTGGAAATGGAAACACCATATATTTT. Its protein is CASSRRTGSAGNGNTIYF.

The chain links TRBV19 to TRBJ1-6; D might be TRBD1 (6 bases). With 2 bases removed from V and 8 bases from J, the gap between germline ends came to 10 bases. The germline V gene encodes CDR1 LNHDA and CDR2 SQIVND (reference sequence). The CDR3 consists of 14 residues. The CDR3, as DNA: TGTGCCAGTAGTATATCAGGGGTCGATTCACCCCTCCACTTT. As protein: CASSISGVDSPLHF.

The rearrangement uses TRBV3-1 (or the pseudogene TRBV3-2) and TRBJ2-1; perhaps TRBD2 as D (6 bases). The CDR3 has 17 amino acids. Between the trimmed V and J ends, which lost 1 base and 6 bases, there was a span of 19 bases. In germline, CDR1 is LGHDT, CDR2 YNNKEL (reference sequence). This chain's CDR3 is CASSQVFGAGRANEQFF. The CDR3, as DNA: TGTGCCAGCAGCCAAGTTTTTGGAGCGGGCCGGGCCAATGAGCAGTTCTTC.

The V and J genes are TRBV2 and TRBJ2-3; no clear D. The CDR3 is 13 amino acids. Germline lookup yields CDR1 SNHLY and CDR2 FYNNEI. Trimming left V 8 bases short and J 4 bases short, with 13 bases between. The CDR3 DNA reads TGTGCCAGCGTGGCGGATTTGTCAGATACGCAGTATTTT. This gives the protein CASVADLSDTQYF.

The chain links TRBV6-4 to TRBJ1-1; D might be TRBD1 (5 bases). Germline-derived CDR1 and CDR2 are MRHNA and SNTAGT. There are 13 residues in the CDR3. Trimming pared 5 bases from V and 2 bases from J, leaving 9 bases between. Here the CDR3 reads CASSQGPNTEAFF. Written as DNA, the CDR3 is TGTGCCAGCAGTCAGGGACCTAACACTGAAGCTTTCTTT.

The chain employs TRBV19 and TRBJ2-1, with 8 bases that match TRBD2. V shed 5 bases, J shed 2 bases, and the junction held 5 bases outside the gene matches. Germline V gene data show CDR1 as LNHDA and CDR2 as SQIVND (reference sequence). This CDR3 contains 15 residues. CDR3 coding DNA: TGTGCCAGTAGTGCCGGGACTAGTCCCTACAATGAGCAGTTCTTC. Protein sequence: CASSAGTSPYNEQFF.

The rearrangement uses TRBV18 and TRBJ2-4; tentatively, D is TRBD1 (6 bases). This CDR3 is built from 14 residues. The germline V gene encodes CDR1 KGHSH and CDR2 LQKENI. V lost 2 bases to trimming and J lost 6 bases, with 11 bases between them. For the CDR3, the DNA is TGTGCCAGCTCACCAGCAGGGGTTCCAAACATTCAGTACTTC. Its translation: CASSPAGVPNIQYF.

The chain is built from TRBV6-4 and TRBJ1-1; no reliable D call. Germline CDR1 reads MRHNA; CDR2 reads SNTAGT. The CDR3 runs to 14 residues. V gave up 5 bases and J gave up 7 bases, with 17 bases separating them. DNA for the CDR3: TGTGCCAGCAGTCCCTCCGGCACTGGCGTTGAAGCTTTCTTT. Protein: CASSPSGTGVEAFF.

The count of this clone is one. The genes are TRBV25-1 and TRBJ1-2; TRBD1 might be the D (5 bases). The CDR3 has 14 residues. Germline CDR1 reads MGHDK; CDR2 reads SYGVNS. The V end was cut by 7 bases, the J end by 5 bases, with 17 bases between. The CDR3 loop is CASTPPGRGYGYTF. DNA of the CDR3: TGTGCCAGCACCCCCCCGGGGAGGGGATATGGCTACACCTTC.

The V gene is TRBV29-1, the J gene TRBJ1-2; 7 nucleotides match TRBD1. Germline CDR1 is SQVTM and CDR2 is ANQGSEA. This CDR3 comprises 12 residues. The V and J ends lost 3 bases and 7 bases, in that order; junction bases with no gene match: 5. This CDR3 is CSVDPGQSGYTF. CDR3 bases: TGCAGCGTTGACCCGGGACAGAGTGGCTACACCTTC.

This chain uses TRBV7-6 with TRBJ2-1; 11 positions agree with TRBD2. Germline trimming cut 5 bases from V and 8 bases from J; bases unmatched to any gene: 8. Germline CDR1 and CDR2: SGHVS and FNYEAQ. This CDR3 comprises 15 residues. The CDR3 spells CASSPSSGRTDEQFF. For the CDR3, the DNA is TGTGCCAGCAGCCCTTCTAGCGGGAGGACCGATGAGCAGTTCTTC. Full variable domain (missing parts from reference TRBV7-6 and TRBJ2-1): GAGVSQSPRYKVTKRGQDVALRCDPISGHVSLYWYRQALGQGPEFLTYFNYEAQQDKSGLPNDRFSAERPEGSISTLTIQRTEQRDSAMYRCASSPSSGRTDEQFFGPGTRLTVL.

The V and J genes are TRBV30 and TRBJ1-1; TRBD1 is a possible D gene (5 bases). V lost 4 bases and J lost 0, with 15 bases in between. Germline values: CDR1 GTSNPN, CDR2 SVGIG (reference sequence). The CDR3 has 15 residues. The CDR3 nucleotides read TGTGCCTGGACCGGGGCGAATTCGATGAACACTGAAGCTTTCTTT. Residues: CAWTGANSMNTEAFF.

V is TRBV28 and J is TRBJ1-2, with 9 bases matching TRBD1. This CDR3 comprises 14 residues. Germline V CDR1 and CDR2: MDHEN, SYDVKM. V was clipped by 3 bases and J by 8 bases; unmatched bases: 7. CDR3 coding DNA: TGTGCCAGCAGTTTGACGGGACAGGGTCCCGGCTACACCTTC. Residues: CASSLTGQGPGYTF.

The chain carries TRBV6-5 and TRBJ2-3, with D possibly TRBD2 on 5 matching bases. Trimming removed 2 bases from V and 2 bases from J, with 8 bases in between. Germline V gene lookup returns CDR1 MNHEY and CDR2 SVGAGI. This CDR3 has 14 residues. The CDR3 is CASSYRGTTDTQYF. CDR3 bases: TGTGCCAGCAGTTACCGGGGAACCACAGATACGCAGTATTTT.

The chain carries TRBV28 and TRBJ1-1; the D is unclear. The germline V gene has CDR1 MDHEN and CDR2 SYDVKM. The CDR3 runs 9 residues. The V end lost 8 bases, the J end lost 10 bases, and 8 bases lay between the germline ends. CDR3 amino acids: CASGLVAFF. The DNA of the CDR3 is TGTGCCAGCGGGCTTGTAGCTTTCTTT.

The chain uses TRBV7-9 and TRBJ2-6; D possibly matches TRBD1 or TRBD2 (5 bases each). There are 16 residues in the CDR3. V lost 5 bases to trimming and J lost 1 base, with 12 bases between them. Germline CDR1 and CDR2: SEHNR and FQNEAQ (reference sequence). CDR3 DNA sequence: TGTGCCAGCAGCCGTAGGGGCGGGTCTGGGGCCAACGTCCTGACTTTC. Encoded protein: CASSRRGGSGANVLTF.

CDR3 residues: CASSSLAGGPRNEQFF. The DNA of the CDR3 is TGTGCCAGCAGCTCTTTAGCGGGAGGGCCAAGAAATGAGCAGTTCTTC. The chain carries TRBV11-3 and TRBJ2-1, with 11 bases identical to TRBD2. The CDR3 totals 16 residues. CDR1 and CDR2 from the germline V gene are SGHNT and YENEEA. Trimming removed 4 bases from V and 7 bases from J; junction bases left unmatched: 9. Using reference TRBV11-3 and TRBJ2-1 for the parts outside the CDR3, the full variable domain is EAGVVQSPRYKIIEKKQPVAFWCNPISGHNTLYWYLQNLGQGPELLIRYENEEAVDDSQLPKDRFSAERLKGVDSTLKIQPAELGDSAVYLCASSSLAGGPRNEQFFGPGTRLTVL.

The chain links TRBV7-8 to TRBJ2-7; 9 positions agree with TRBD1. Germline-derived CDR1 and CDR2 are SGHVS and FQNEAQ. The V gene end was trimmed by 2 bases and the J gene end by 3 bases; junction bases not matched to a gene: 8. The CDR3 runs to 16 residues. The DNA for the CDR3 is TGTGCCAGCAGCTTAACACCGGGACAGGGTATCTACGAGCAGTACTTC. It is translated as CASSLTPGQGIYEQYF.

The chain links TRBV28 to TRBJ2-5; D may be TRBD1 (6 bases). This CDR3 region has 14 residues. Looked up from germline, CDR1 is MDHEN and CDR2 is SYDVKM. V gave up 2 bases and J gave up 1 base, with 8 bases separating them. The DNA of the CDR3 is TGTGCCAGCAGTTTAATCAGGGGCCAAGAGACCCAGTACTTC. Translation gives CASSLIRGQETQYF.

CDR3 protein: CASSWTGELFF. CDR3 coding DNA: TGTGCCAGCAGTTGGACCGGGGAGCTGTTTTTT. This chain joins TRBV28 and TRBJ2-2, with D unclear. The germline gives CDR1 MDHEN, CDR2 SYDVKM. Deletions cut 4 bases from V and 5 bases from J, with 2 bases between. The CDR3 runs to 11 residues.

The chain employs TRBV28 and TRBJ1-3; D gene uncertain. V gave up 3 bases and J gave up 2 bases, with 8 bases separating them. CDR1 is MDHEN and CDR2 is SYDVKM in the germline V gene. The CDR3 contains 14 residues. The CDR3 region is CASSFPAAGNTIYF. CDR3 bases: TGTGCCAGCAGTTTTCCGGCAGCTGGAAACACCATATATTTT.

The chain is built from TRBV4-1 and TRBJ2-7, with TRBD2 matching over 9 bases. The CDR3 covers 19 residues. V lost 1 base, J lost 3 bases, and 16 bases stayed unmatched. Germline CDR1 is MGHRA and CDR2 is YSYEKL. This CDR3 reads CASSQGPRVGAGGSYEQYF. The CDR3 region has the DNA TGCGCCAGCAGCCAAGGACCAAGGGTGGGAGCGGGAGGAAGCTACGAGCAGTACTTC.

In this sample, this clone turned up a few times. The chain joins TRBV7-9 to TRBJ2-7; 8 nucleotides agree with TRBD2. The CDR3 totals 15 residues. V lost 5 bases and J lost 5; bases outside the gene matches: 11. Germline V CDR1 and CDR2: SEHNR, FQNEAQ (reference sequence). This CDR3 reads CASSPREGLAHEQYF. DNA of the CDR3: TGTGCCAGCAGCCCCCGAGAAGGACTAGCCCACGAGCAGTACTTC.